The 24 T cell receptor beta chains below come from one sample, sequenced in a study of cytomegalovirus exposure and HLA in healthy donors (dated by TCRdb to between 2016 and 2019). Libraries were built with the immunoSEQ multiplex PCR assay. The table comes from immuneACCESS by way of TCRdb, which keeps in-frame sequences with V and J called. Part of the clones is missing from these tables; in studies checked, under half for an unresolved V gene and the rest for unknown reasons. This sample comprises over 110,000 clones, less than 90% of them detected only once. The ten largest clones represent 2.9% of the sample. Input material: PBMCs. The receptors shown here come from a man younger than 30 in good health and CMV-seronegative.

The chain joins TRBV6-4 to TRBJ2-4; no clear D gene. Trimming took off 0 bases at V and 9 bases at J, with 9 bases between the two ends. Germline loops: CDR1 MRHNA, CDR2 SNTAGT. This CDR3 spans 13 amino acids. The CDR3: CASSDSSSGIQYF. As DNA, the CDR3 is TGTGCCAGCAGTGACTCGAGCTCGGGCATTCAGTACTTC.

This clone is judged large (0.1 to 1%). The rearrangement uses TRBV29-1 and TRBJ2-7; D not certain. Germline values: CDR1 SQVTM, CDR2 ANQGSEA. The CDR3 sequence is 9 residues long. Trimming took off 4 bases at V and 4 bases at J, with 2 bases between the two ends. CDR3 protein: CSVAYEQYF. In DNA form, the CDR3 reads TGCAGCGTTGCGTACGAGCAGTACTTC.

The table lists this clone with a few counts. V gene TRBV28 combines with J gene TRBJ2-7, with D possibly matching TRBD1 (6 bases). This CDR3 is built from 15 residues. From germline, CDR1 is MDHEN and CDR2 SYDVKM. The ends were cut back, 5 bases at V and 3 bases at J, with 17 bases in the middle. The CDR3 is CASSLLGDTSYEQYF. The CDR3 nucleotides are TGTGCCAGCAGTCTACTAGGGGACACCAGCTACGAGCAGTACTTC.

The CDR3 nucleotides read TGTGCCAGCAGCCCGGGACAGGGTAACTATGGCTACACCTTC. Amino acid sequence: CASSPGQGNYGYTF. The J gene is TRBJ1-2, the V gene TRBV11-1, with 9 positions matching TRBD1. Germline-derived CDR1 and CDR2 are SGHAT and FQDESV (reference sequence). The CDR3 loop spans 14 amino acids. V shed 5 bases and J 1 base; nucleotides not matched to a gene: 2.

V gene TRBV6-1 combines with J gene TRBJ1-5; 11 bases map to TRBD1. Trimming at V came to 4 bases and at J to 6 bases, leaving 8 bases not matched to a gene. Per germline, CDR1 MNHNS and CDR2 SASEGT. This CDR3 region has 16 residues. CDR3 protein: CASSATPDRGLQPQHF. CDR3 bases: TGTGCCAGCAGTGCGACGCCGGACAGGGGGCTTCAGCCCCAGCATTTT.

The genes are TRBV2 and TRBJ2-5; D call uncertain. This CDR3 has 13 amino acids. Germline values: CDR1 SNHLY, CDR2 FYNNEI. Trimming stripped 7 bases from V and 2 bases from J, with 11 bases between. The CDR3 is CASTRGEQETQYF. The CDR3 DNA is TGTGCCAGCACCCGAGGAGAACAAGAGACCCAGTACTTC.

This chain connects TRBV7-2 to TRBJ2-7; D is possibly TRBD1 (6 bases). The CDR3 has 15 residues. CDR1 SGHTA and CDR2 FQGNSA come from the germline V gene. V lost 7 bases and J lost 2, with 18 bases in between. CDR3 sequence (DNA): TGTGCCAGCACCCATGGGTGGGACAAGACCTACGAGCAGTACTTC. It specifies CASTHGWDKTYEQYF.

The chain carries TRBV5-1 and TRBJ2-5, with 9 bases lining up with TRBD1. Per germline, CDR1 SGHRS and CDR2 YFSETQ. V shed 4 bases, J shed 2 bases, and the junction held 6 bases outside the gene matches. The CDR3 totals 15 residues. The CDR3 region has the DNA TGCGCCAGCAGCCACGGACAGGGGTTTCAAGAGACCCAGTACTTC. Its protein product is CASSHGQGFQETQYF.

The chain employs TRBV5-5 and TRBJ2-7, with a tentative D call TRBD1 (6 bases). Deletions cut 6 bases from V and 0 bases from J, with 16 bases between. There are 15 residues in the CDR3. Germline V gives CDR1 SGHKS, CDR2 YYEKEE (reference sequence). The CDR3 sequence is CASTRQGTTSYEQYF. In DNA, the CDR3 is TGTGCCAGCACCAGGCAGGGGACAACCTCCTACGAGCAGTACTTC.

The chain links TRBV27 to TRBJ2-2, with 8 bases that match TRBD2. Germline CDR1 MNHEY, CDR2 SMNVEV (reference sequence). The trim removed 6 bases at V and 1 base at J, leaving 7 bases unmatched. This CDR3 has 16 amino acids. In nucleotides, the CDR3 is TGTGCCAGCAGACCCTCGGGACTAGAGAACACCGGGGAGCTGTTTTTT. It is translated as CASRPSGLENTGELFF.

The chain couples TRBV28 to TRBJ1-2; TRBD1 is a possible D gene (5 bases). Trimming took 10 bases from V and 4 from J, leaving 13 bases between them. The CDR3 consists of 12 residues. Per germline, CDR1 MDHEN and CDR2 SYDVKM. CDR3 sequence (DNA): TGTGCCACAACAGGAAACCTCTATGGCTACACCTTC. Translated, it gives CATTGNLYGYTF.

This clone came up once. The chain links TRBV27 to TRBJ2-1, with D perhaps TRBD2 (6 bases). With 2 bases removed from V and 9 bases from J, the gap between germline ends came to 8 bases. The CDR3 length is 12 residues. Germline V lookup: CDR1 MNHEY, CDR2 SMNVEV (reference sequence). CDR3 in DNA: TGTGCCAGCAGTTTAGTGGGAGGTGAGCAGTTCTTC. This codes for CASSLVGGEQFF.

The V and J genes are TRBV2 and TRBJ1-5; D perhaps matches TRBD1 (6 bases). Trimming took off 6 bases at V and 7 bases at J, with 16 bases between the two ends. Germline CDR1 SNHLY, CDR2 FYNNEI. The CDR3 totals 14 residues. Written as DNA, the CDR3 is TGTGCCAGCAGGCTTACCGAGAGGGGGCAGCCCCAGCATTTT. It codes for CASRLTERGQPQHF. The whole variable domain, filled in from reference TRBV2 and TRBJ1-5, reads EPEVTQTPSHQVTQMGQEVILRCVPISNHLYFYWYRQILGQKVEFLVSFYNNEISEKSEIFDDQFSVERPDGSNFTLKIRSTKLEDSAMYFCASRLTERGQPQHFGDGTRLSIL.

The V call is TRBV13, the J call TRBJ1-3; the D gene is possibly TRBD1 (6 bases). Trimming removed 3 bases from V and 3 bases from J, with 9 bases in between. Germline V gene lookup returns CDR1 PRHDT and CDR2 FYEKMQ (reference sequence). CDR3 length: 14 amino acids. The CDR3 DNA follows: TGTGCCAGCAGCTTGGACAGTTATGGAAACACCATATATTTT. Its protein is CASSLDSYGNTIYF. The full variable domain, completed using reference TRBV13 and TRBJ1-3, is AAGVIQSPRHLIKEKRETATLKCYPIPRHDTVYWYQQGPGQDPQFLISFYEKMQSDKGSIPDRFSAQQFSDYHSELNMSSLELGDSALYFCASSLDSYGNTIYFGEGSWLTVV.

This rearrangement joins TRBV15 to TRBJ2-1, with a weak D call TRBD1 (5 bases). The CDR3 runs to 16 residues. Germline CDR1 LNHNV, CDR2 YYDKDF (reference sequence). The germline V and J ends were trimmed by 1 base and 5 bases, with 15 bases remaining between them. This CDR3 is CATSRGPGPTDNEQFF. For the CDR3, the DNA is TGTGCCACCAGCAGAGGTCCCGGGCCGACAGACAATGAGCAGTTCTTC.

V and J are TRBV19 and TRBJ2-6, with D perhaps matching TRBD1 (5 bases). The CDR3 consists of 15 residues. Germline CDR1 and CDR2: LNHDA and SQIVND (reference sequence). V was trimmed by 5 bases and J by 2 bases, leaving 10 bases between them. In DNA form, the CDR3 reads TGTGCCAGTAGTGACAGTACTGCTGGGGCCAACGTCCTGACTTTC. Its translation is CASSDSTAGANVLTF.

V usage is TRBV19 and J usage is TRBJ2-5; the match to TRBD2 covers 11 bases. V shed 4 bases and J 5 bases; nucleotides not matched to a gene: 9. The CDR3 spans 16 residues. Per the germline V gene, CDR1 is LNHDA and CDR2 is SQIVND (reference sequence). CDR3 coding DNA: TGTGCCAGTAGTAAAGCCCGACTAGCGGGGTTGGAGACCCAGTACTTC. Amino acids: CASSKARLAGLETQYF.

V usage is TRBV7-9 and J usage is TRBJ2-1, with D maybe TRBD1 (6 bases). The CDR3 loop spans 13 amino acids. Germline V gives CDR1 SEHNR, CDR2 FQNEAQ (reference sequence). Trimming removed 8 bases at V and 6 bases at J, with 14 bases between. CDR3 amino acids: CASEGVSSNEQFF. The CDR3 DNA sequence: TGTGCCAGCGAGGGGGTTAGCAGCAATGAGCAGTTCTTC.

The rearrangement links TRBV28 to TRBJ1-2; 8 bases are a match to TRBD1. The junction had 8 bases not matched to a gene; V was cut back by 5 bases and J by 0 bases. Germline CDR1 and CDR2: MDHEN and SYDVKM. CDR3 length equals 16 residues. This chain's CDR3 is CASSERTGKANYGYTF. The CDR3 coding sequence is TGTGCCAGCAGTGAGCGGACAGGGAAGGCTAACTATGGCTACACCTTC.

The rearrangement joins TRBV27 to TRBJ2-7; tentative D call: TRBD2 (6 bases). V was pared by 3 bases and J by 2 bases, with 11 bases between. The CDR3 is 14 residues long. Germline CDR1 is MNHEY and CDR2 is SMNVEV (reference sequence). The CDR3 coding sequence is TGTGCCAGCAGTTTTGGACGGGGGACCTACGAGCAGTACTTC. This gives the protein CASSFGRGTYEQYF.

The DNA of the CDR3 is TGTGCCAGCAGCTTAGTATTACAGGGCCCTAACTATGGCTACACCTTC. It specifies CASSLVLQGPNYGYTF. This rearrangement joins TRBV13 to TRBJ1-2; a weak D match, TRBD1 (6 bases). The length of the CDR3 is 16 residues. In germline, CDR1 is PRHDT, CDR2 FYEKMQ (reference sequence). The V gene lost 1 base and the J gene lost 0 bases, with 12 bases spanning the gap.

V is TRBV5-1 and J is TRBJ2-5; D unresolved. The germline CDR1 and CDR2 sequences are SGHRS and YFSETQ. V was shortened by 4 bases and J by 0 bases, with 4 bases between the two germline ends. The CDR3 contains 12 residues. CDR3 sequence: CASSPNQETQYF. The CDR3 region has the DNA TGCGCCAGCAGCCCAAACCAAGAGACCCAGTACTTC.

The DNA for the CDR3 is TGTGCCATCAGTAGGGACACCCAAGAGACCCAGTACTTC. Translation gives CAISRDTQETQYF. This chain connects TRBV10-3 to TRBJ2-5, with D perhaps TRBD1 (6 bases). The CDR3 contains 13 residues. Trimming cost V 5 bases and J 1 base, with 8 bases left between them. CDR1 is ENHRY and CDR2 is SYGVKD in the germline V gene.

The chain links TRBV10-3 to TRBJ2-2; TRBD1 matches at 9 bases. The germline V gene has CDR1 ENHRY and CDR2 SYGVKD. Trimming at V came to 11 bases and at J to 5 bases, leaving 6 bases not matched to a gene. This CDR3 has 13 amino acids. The CDR3 protein is CAGRDRETGELFF. CDR3 DNA: TGTGCCGGGCGGGACAGGGAGACCGGGGAGCTGTTTTTT.